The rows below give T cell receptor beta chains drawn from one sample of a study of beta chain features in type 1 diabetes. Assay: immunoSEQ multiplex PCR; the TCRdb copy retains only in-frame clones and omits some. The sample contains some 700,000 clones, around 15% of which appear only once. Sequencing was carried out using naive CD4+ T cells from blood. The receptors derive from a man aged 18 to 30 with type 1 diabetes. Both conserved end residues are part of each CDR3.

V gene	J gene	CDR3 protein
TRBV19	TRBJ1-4	CASSRQGRGEKLFF
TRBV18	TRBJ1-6	CASSPGQSWNSPLHF
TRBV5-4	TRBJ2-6	CASSPWTGGASGANVLTF
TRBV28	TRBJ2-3	CASSLWTGASTDTQYF
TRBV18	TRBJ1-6	CASSPPGQVSPLHF
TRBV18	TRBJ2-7	CASSGRGTGDYEQYF
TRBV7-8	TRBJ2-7	CASRPGTSGFYEQYF
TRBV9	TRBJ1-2	CASSVGTGYGYTF
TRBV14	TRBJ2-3	CASSQETRLSTDTQYF
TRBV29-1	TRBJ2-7	CSVGATYEQYF
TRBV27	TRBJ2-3	CASSWDRGRLLDTQYF
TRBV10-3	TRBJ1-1	CAIGGQGRTEAFF
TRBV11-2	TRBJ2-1	CASSRGGENEQFF
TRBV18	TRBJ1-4	CASSTRDGNEKLFF
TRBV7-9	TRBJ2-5	CASRPGTGSGETQYF
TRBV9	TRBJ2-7	CASSVTGGGYEQYF
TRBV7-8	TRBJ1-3	CASSLRSQSSGNTIYF
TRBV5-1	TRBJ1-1	CASSLAGEDTEAFF
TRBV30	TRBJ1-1	CAWSVPGTVNTEAFF
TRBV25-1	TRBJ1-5	CASLTGGHDQPQHF
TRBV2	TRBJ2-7	CASRWQTLSYEQYF
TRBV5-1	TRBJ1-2	CASSLTGDYGYTF
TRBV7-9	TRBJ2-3	CASSLDLGADTQYF
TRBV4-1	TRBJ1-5	CASSQDVGVSNQPQHF
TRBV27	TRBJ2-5	CASSFLGGKHQETQYF
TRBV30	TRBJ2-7	CAGTLDIGYEQYF
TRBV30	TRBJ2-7	CAWRLRYEQYF
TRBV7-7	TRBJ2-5	CASRATTGAGETQYF
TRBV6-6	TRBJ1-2	CASSPGQYGYTF
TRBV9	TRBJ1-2	CASSHPNGVGGYTF
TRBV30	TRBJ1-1	CAWNSGRTTEAFF
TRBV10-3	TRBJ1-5	CAISSGQGLNNQPQHF
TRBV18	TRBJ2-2	CASSPATGELFF
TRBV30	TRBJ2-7	CAWGDLSNEQYF
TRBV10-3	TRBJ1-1	CAISEPGGSTEAFF
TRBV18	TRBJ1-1	CASSPQQGTEAFF
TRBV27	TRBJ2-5	CASPLRRAQETQYF
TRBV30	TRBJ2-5	CAWSSVSGTQYF
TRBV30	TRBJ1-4	CAWSATGLREKLFF
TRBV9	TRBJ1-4	CASSVAGGTTNEKLFF
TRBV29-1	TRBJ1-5	CSASEGDQPQHF
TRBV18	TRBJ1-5	CASSPVPGGDQPQHF
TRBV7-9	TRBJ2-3	CASSLALGQGYTDTQYF
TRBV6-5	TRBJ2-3	CASSYSGQGATDTQYF
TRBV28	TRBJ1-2	CASSLQRYGYTF
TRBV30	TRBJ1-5	CAWSGLTNQPQHF
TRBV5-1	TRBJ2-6	CASSISLSGANVLTF
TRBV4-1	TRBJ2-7	CASSQGNTLTSYEQYF